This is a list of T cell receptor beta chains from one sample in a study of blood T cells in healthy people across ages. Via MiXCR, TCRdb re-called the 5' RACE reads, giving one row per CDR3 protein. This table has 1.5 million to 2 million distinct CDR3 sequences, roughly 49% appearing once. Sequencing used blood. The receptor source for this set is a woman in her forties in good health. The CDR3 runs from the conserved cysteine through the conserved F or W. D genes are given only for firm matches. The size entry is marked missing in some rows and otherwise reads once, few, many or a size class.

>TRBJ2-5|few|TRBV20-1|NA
TGCAGTGCTAGACCCCAAAGGGGACTCGAGACCCAGTACTTC
CSARPQRGLETQYF
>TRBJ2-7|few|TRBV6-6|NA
TGTGCCAGCCCTAAGATCCCCTCCTACGAGCAGTACTTC
CASPKIPSYEQYF
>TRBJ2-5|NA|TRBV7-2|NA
TGTGCCAGTAGCCCGGGGGAGACCCTGTACTTC
CASSPGETLYF
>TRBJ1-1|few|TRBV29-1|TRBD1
TGCAGCGCCCGGACAGGGTTGAACACTGAAGCTTTCTTT
CSARTGLNTEAFF
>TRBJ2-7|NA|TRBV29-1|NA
TGCAGCGCCCTACCCGCGTCAGGGGCTCCGTACGAGCAGTACTTC
CSALPASGAPYEQYF
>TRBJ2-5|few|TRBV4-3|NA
TGCGCCAGCAGCCAAGCATTGGGCAGGCAAGAGACCCAGTACTTC
CASSQALGRQETQYF
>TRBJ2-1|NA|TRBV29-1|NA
TGCAGCGTCCCCGTTGCCCAGGGATACAATGAGCAGTTCTTC
CSVPVAQGYNEQFF
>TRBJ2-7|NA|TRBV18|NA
TGTGCCAGCTCACCAAATCTCTACGAGCAGTACTTC
CASSPNLYEQYF
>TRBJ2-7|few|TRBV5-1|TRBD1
TGCGCCAGCAGCTATCAGACAGGGCCGGGCGAGCAGTACTTC
CASSYQTGPGEQYF
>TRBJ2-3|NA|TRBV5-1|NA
TGCGCCAGCAGCTCGGGGGATAACACAGATACGCAGTATTTT
CASSSGDNTDTQYF
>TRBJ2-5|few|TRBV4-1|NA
TGCGCCAGCAGCCGCGGGCTGGTAGAGACCCAGTACTTC
CASSRGLVETQYF
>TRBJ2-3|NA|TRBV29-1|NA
TGCAGCTCAGACGAGGCAGGGAAGACCAATACGCAGTATTTT
CSSDEAGKTNTQYF
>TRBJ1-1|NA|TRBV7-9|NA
TGTGCCAGCAGCTTAACCCAAGGGGGAGCGGCTGAAGCTTTCTTT
CASSLTQGGAAEAFF
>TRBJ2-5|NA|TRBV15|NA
TGTGCCACCAGCAGAGATCTTGCTGGGAAGACCCAGTACTTC
CATSRDLAGKTQYF
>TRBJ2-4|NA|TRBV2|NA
TGTGCCAGCAGTGACAATGCCGGGGGAGGAGCCAAAAACATTCAGTACTTC
CASSDNAGGGAKNIQYF
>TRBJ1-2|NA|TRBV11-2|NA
TGTGCCAGCAGCCTACAGCCCTACGATAAAAACTATGGCTACACCTTC
CASSLQPYDKNYGYTF
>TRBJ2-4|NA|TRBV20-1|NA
TGCAGTGCTCCTCATCTGTCAGGAGCCAAAAACATTCAGTACTTC
CSAPHLSGAKNIQYF
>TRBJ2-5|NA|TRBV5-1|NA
TGCGCCAGCACTTTGCAGAGTCCAGAAGAGACCCAGTACTTC
CASTLQSPEETQYF
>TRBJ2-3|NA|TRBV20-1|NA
TGCAGTGCCATGGGCGATTCCGGGATCACAGATACGCAGTATTTT
CSAMGDSGITDTQYF
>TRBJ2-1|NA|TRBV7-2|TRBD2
TGTGCCAGCAGCGTGCGACTAGCGGGGGTTTCCGCAGCCTACAATGAGCAGTTCTTC
CASSVRLAGVSAAYNEQFF
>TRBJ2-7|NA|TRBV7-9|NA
TGTGCCAGCATTGGAGCCTCCTACGAGCAGTACTTC
CASIGASYEQYF
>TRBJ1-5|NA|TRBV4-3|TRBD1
TGCGCCAGCAGCCGATCGTTCAGGGGGACGGGCAATCAGCCCCAGCATTTT
CASSRSFRGTGNQPQHF
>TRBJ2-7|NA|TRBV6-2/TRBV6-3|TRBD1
TGTGCCAGCACCACAACAGGGGAAAGCTCCTACGAGCAGTACTTC
CASTTTGESSYEQYF
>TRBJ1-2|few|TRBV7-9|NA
TGTGCCAGCAGCTTAGATGGGTTTGGCTACACCTTC
CASSLDGFGYTF
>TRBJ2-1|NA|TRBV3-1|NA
TGTGCCAGCAGCCGTCAATTAGCCGCTCTTCATGAGCAGTTCTTC
CASSRQLAALHEQFF
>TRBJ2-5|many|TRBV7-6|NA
TGTGCCAGCAGCCGGGATGAGTTAGCGACCCAGTACTTC
CASSRDELATQYF
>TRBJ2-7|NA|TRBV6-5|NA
TGTGCCAGCAGTTTGGGACCGAGGAGCTCCTACGAGCAGTACTTC
CASSLGPRSSYEQYF
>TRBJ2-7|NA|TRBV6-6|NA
TGTGCCAGCAGTTACGGGGCCCCAGGGACCTACGAGCAGTACTTC
CASSYGAPGTYEQYF
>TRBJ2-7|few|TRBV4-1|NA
TGCGCCAGCAGCGGACAGTCAACCTACGAGCAGTACTTC
CASSGQSTYEQYF
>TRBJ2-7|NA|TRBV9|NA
TGTGCCAGCAGCGTAAATTCCCCGGCGGGGGCGCACGAGCAGTACTTC
CASSVNSPAGAHEQYF
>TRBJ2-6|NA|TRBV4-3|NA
TGCGCCAGCAGCCAAGAGTTTACAGCTGGGGCCAACGTCCTGACTTTC
CASSQEFTAGANVLTF
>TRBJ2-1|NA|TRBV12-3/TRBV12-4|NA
TGTGCCAGCCGACGCCGGGGAGAGCAGTTCTTC
CASRRRGEQFF
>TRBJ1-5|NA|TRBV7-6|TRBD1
TGTGCCAGCAGCGAGGCGACAGGGGGCTCCAATCAGCCCCAGCATTTT
CASSEATGGSNQPQHF
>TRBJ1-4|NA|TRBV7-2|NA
TGTGCCAGCAGCCGTCCGACAGGCGCAACTAATGAAAAACTGTTTTTT
CASSRPTGATNEKLFF
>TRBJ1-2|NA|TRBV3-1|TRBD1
TGTGCCAGCAGCCAAGATCGGGACAGGCGCCTAAACTATGGCTACACCTTC
CASSQDRDRRLNYGYTF
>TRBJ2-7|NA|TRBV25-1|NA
TGTGCCAGCAGTGATGGGGACGGAGCCTACGAGCAGTACTTC
CASSDGDGAYEQYF
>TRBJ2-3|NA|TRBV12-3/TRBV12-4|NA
TGTGCCAGCAGTTTGGGACTCTTAAGGTATTTT
CASSLGLLRYF
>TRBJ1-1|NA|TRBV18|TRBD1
TGTGCCAGCTCACCCGGTGGCCGGGACAGGGAAGCTTTCTTT
CASSPGGRDREAFF
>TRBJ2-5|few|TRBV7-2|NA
TGTGCCACCACCGACCCAGGACAAGAGACCCAGTACTTC
CATTDPGQETQYF
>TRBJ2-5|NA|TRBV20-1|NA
TGCAGTGCTAGTAAGCGCGAGACCCAGTACTTC
CSASKRETQYF
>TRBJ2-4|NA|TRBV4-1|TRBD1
TGCGCCAGCAGCGACAGGGTGGCCAAAAACATTCAGTACTTC
CASSDRVAKNIQYF
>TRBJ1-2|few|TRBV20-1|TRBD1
TGCAGTGCTACCGGACAGGGGGCAGATGGCTACACCTTC
CSATGQGADGYTF
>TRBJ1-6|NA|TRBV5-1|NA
TGCGCCAGCAGCTTGGGGGCAACTACCTATAATTCACCCCTCCACTTT
CASSLGATTYNSPLHF
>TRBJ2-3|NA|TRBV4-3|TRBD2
TGCGCCAGCAGCCAAGATCTAGCGGGGGGGCGTGATACGCAGTATTTT
CASSQDLAGGRDTQYF
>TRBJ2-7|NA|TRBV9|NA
TGTGCCAGCAGCGTAGGGCTGTCGGGCTACGAGCAGTACTTC
CASSVGLSGYEQYF
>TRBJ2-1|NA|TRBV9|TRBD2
TGTGCCAGCAGCGGGGGACTAGCGGGTGACTTTTTTAATGAGCAGTTCTTC
CASSGGLAGDFFNEQFF
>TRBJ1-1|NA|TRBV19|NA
TGTGCCAGTACCCCACGGACGGGCGCTGAAGCTTTCTTT
CASTPRTGAEAFF
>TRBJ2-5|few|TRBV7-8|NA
TGTGCCGGCAGCCGGGAGACCCAGTACTTC
CAGSRETQYF
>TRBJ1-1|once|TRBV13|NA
TGTGCCAGCAGCTCCCCTAGTGGGGGGCCGGCCACTGAAGCTTTCTTT
CASSSPSGGPATEAFF
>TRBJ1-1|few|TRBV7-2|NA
TGTGCCAGCAGCCCCAACCCCTGGGACGGGAGGTCGAACACTGAAGCTTTCTTT
CASSPNPWDGRSNTEAFF
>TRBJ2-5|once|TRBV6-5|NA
TGTGCCGGCAGTTACTCGGTTATGGGGGGGGGCCCACAAGAGACCCAGTACTTC
CAGSYSVMGGGPQETQYF
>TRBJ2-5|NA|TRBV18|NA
TGTGCCAGCTCACCACAACAGCTAAAGGATGAAGGGGGAGAGACCCAGTACTTC
CASSPQQLKDEGGETQYF
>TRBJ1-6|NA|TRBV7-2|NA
TGTGCCAGCAGCTTAGGTGCGACCCGTGAATCACCCCTCCACTTT
CASSLGATRESPLHF
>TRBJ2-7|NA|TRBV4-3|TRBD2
TGCGCCAGCAGCCAAGGACGGACTAGCAATGAGCAGTACTTC
CASSQGRTSNEQYF
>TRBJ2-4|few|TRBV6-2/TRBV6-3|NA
TGTGCCAGCAGTTACCCGGAGGGTTCGGCCAAAAACATTCAGTACTTC
CASSYPEGSAKNIQYF